Here is one T cell receptor beta chain with its context. Its antigen has not been determined. No much larger clone is present one base from it, and per-base qualities are unavailable. This sample is drawn from a study of cytomegalovirus exposure and HLA in healthy donors listed by TCRdb under 2017. With respect to the entire study: In an earlier analysis of some 550 of the donors, 276 Gb of sequence data and roughly 100 million unique TCR beta sequences from 150 million to 200 million T cells were reported. An early release that covered several hundred HLA-typed donors contained approximately 320 gigabases of sequencing data and tens of millions of unique TCR sequences. The genetic ancestry cluster associated with self-reported Caucasian donors included about 81% of the 398 genotyped donors. The study was designed to test whether signatures of past pathogen exposure could be identified by cataloging public T cell receptors. The study used immunosequencing to profile the T cell repertoires of several hundred subjects and linked those repertoires to cytomegalovirus serostatus. In addition to the first cohort of 666 subjects, a separate validation cohort of approximately 110 different subjects was used. The study combined high-throughput TCR immunosequencing, statistical association of individual TCRs with disease status, and machine learning to predict cytomegalovirus infection status. A later analysis re-examined previously published TCR beta repertoires from more than 600 donors and added high-resolution HLA genotyping to investigate patterns of TCR occurrence. In the later analysis, no new phenotypic data were used to find candidate immune exposures; instead, reliance was placed on TCR beta sequences and their occurrence across donors. An earlier analysis of a few hundred of the donors applied high-throughput TCR beta sequencing to assess whether each TCR beta V gene segment acted as functional or pseudogenic. Donor age, sex, ethnicity and CMV serostatus were collected together with the repertoire data. In a later genetic analysis, genome-wide SNP genotypes for about three fifths of the 666 donors were used, and that subset was treated as a discovery cohort. All discovery cohort repertoires had been generated using a single sequencing platform. Class I and class II HLA loci were covered by the typing at four-digit resolution. Typing coverage differed by locus: A, B, C, DRB1 and DQB1 were typed in roughly 629-630 donors, DQA1 in about 560, DPA1 in nearly 610, and DPB1 in just under 490. Five DR-DQ haplotypes were handled as single units for association and clustering, since linkage in the cohort was strong. Among 300 to 450 genotyped donors of the cohort, an average of about 240,000 unique TCR beta nucleotide sequences were sequenced per donor, around 18% of them non-productive. Here is what the overall study found, with its caveats: In the study, approximately 160 TCR beta chains were listed as associated with cytomegalovirus. This cohort had only TCR beta chains sequenced, and the lack of alpha or paired-chain data limited which features could be detected. Because some donors lacked HLA typing at each locus, the association tests relied only on the typed subset. A further reported finding was that TCR beta sequences accurately predicted the HLA-A and HLA-B alleles for most subjects in the first cohort. Across donors, most TCR sequences were observed very rarely, whereas some public TCRs were present in many individuals. Linkage disequilibrium might explain the correlated functional status among segregating V segments, but an unknown experimental factor could not be ruled out. A cluster of highly shared sequence variants was judged likely to be a technical artifact of the sequencing pipeline. When HLA alleles, especially DR and DQ, strongly co-occurred, attributing TCR associations to individual alleles was difficult. The classifier was reported to diagnose cytomegalovirus status with high specificity and sensitivity in both the original cohort and the validation cohort. In a later analysis, HLA-associated TCR beta chains showed more clonal expansion and lower generation probabilities than non-associated chains that were equally common. In a later analysis, several top co-occurrence clusters were reported to appear linked to parvovirus B19, influenza, CMV and Epstein-Barr virus. In a later analysis, most CMV-associated TCR beta chains were found to appear HLA-restricted, with HLA associations seemingly driven largely by CMV exposure. In a later analysis, TCR association rates were found to vary across HLA loci, with the most associated TCRs seen for DRB1 alleles and the fewest for HLA-C alleles. For the cohort, immune exposure information was limited to CMV serostatus. The authors suggested that the approach could potentially be extended to other disease states and immunological phenotypes. Some IMGT-functional V segments, including TRBV6-2 and TRBV6-3, could not be distinguished by the 87-base-pair reads and were therefore excluded. Specific HLA alleles were associated with 15,000 to 20,000 TCR beta sequences at a false discovery rate of 0.05 in a later analysis. Because counts were too low, about 15 rarely observed V segments, including chromosome 9 orphons, were left out of the earlier analysis of 587 of the donors. The presence/absence analyses assumed that sequencing depth was roughly uniform across donors, and that assumption may not be true. In a later genetic analysis, fewer N-insertions in productive TCRs were reported among donors in an Asian-associated ancestry cluster than the roughly 670-donor mean. Three of the identified cytomegalovirus-associated TCR beta chains were confirmed in vitro to be specific for cytomegalovirus antigens. A later genetic analysis associated a missense DCLRE1C variant with V-gene and J-gene trimming of TCR beta chains, and an independent cohort replicated the association. An earlier analysis of some 590 of the donors showed that most TCR beta V segments appeared in productive rearrangements either about 87% or about 30% of the time, which broadly matched IMGT annotations.

The cohort comprised some 680 healthy bone marrow donors. At the time of sampling, all cohort members were nominally healthy, though unrecorded immune exposures were likely present. The donor tested CMV seropositive, placing the donor among the 250 to 300 seropositive members of the cohort. A peripheral blood sample was provided by each donor, and peripheral blood mononuclear cells were used for TCR beta sequencing. The Qiagen DNeasy Blood Extraction Kit was used to extract genomic DNA from the blood cell samples. The library came from the immunoSEQ multiplex PCR assay. For the multiplex PCR, a mixture combining 60 forward primers for TCR Vbeta segments and 13 reverse primers for TCR Jbeta segments was used. The CDR3 region of rearranged TCR beta genes was amplified from genomic DNA with a multiplex PCR assay. Amplified TCR beta libraries were sequenced as 87-base-pair reads on the Illumina HiSeq System. In the source study's methods: A later analysis counted tens of millions of unique TCR beta chains across the 550 to 800 repertoires, and some 12 million of these chains were shared by at least two donors. Raw reads were error-corrected and collapsed into unique sequences by a nearest-neighbor algorithm in which closely related sequences were merged to remove PCR and sequencing errors. To assign V, D and J gene segments, CDR3 sequences were aligned to IMGT reference sequences. Each retained sequence needed at least a six-nucleotide match to both a V gene segment and a J gene segment. A rearrangement counted as productive if the CDR3 had no stop codons and remained in frame with V and J, and every other rearrangement counted as non-productive. CDR3 was defined according to IMGT convention as the region running from the second conserved V-encoded cysteine to the conserved J-encoded phenylalanine. The earlier analysis of about 530 of the donors excluded any sequence lacking an unambiguous match to a single V gene segment. In an earlier analysis of roughly 500 of the donors, V segments were called functional above 56.7% productive rearrangements and were called segregating when the between-donor standard deviation exceeded 5%. A statistical classification framework was built for diagnosing cytomegalovirus status from the catalog of TCR beta chain sequences. V and J gene assignment, in a later analysis, came from comparing TCR nucleotide sequences with IMGT/GENE-DB human TR gene sequences. The TCRdist pipeline was used in a later analysis to assign CDR3 sequences and most-parsimonious VDJ recombination scenarios. A later analysis defined each TCR beta chain by its CDR3 amino acid sequence plus V-gene family, and excluded reads lacking a unique V-gene family. In a later analysis, 550 to 650 highly shared, low-generation-probability nucleotide sequences were removed to address suspected cross-contamination and a sequencing artifact. A later analysis calculated a clonal expansion index for each public chain from normalized within-repertoire ranks of inferred template counts. A later analysis computed generation probabilities with a VDJ recombination model fitted to out-of-frame rearrangements, and checked the results against IGoR. Hypergeometric tests were used in a later analysis to score TCR-TCR, TCR-HLA and TCR-CMV co-occurrence, with a repertoire-size bias correction applied to the TCR pairs. In a later analysis, false discovery rates were estimated by permuting HLA or CMV assignments 20 times. In a later analysis, co-occurring TCRs were grouped using DBSCAN, with TCRdist sequence similarity added in when clustering inside HLA-allele-positive subsets. For co-occurrence clustering, repertoires with fewer than 30,000 or more than 120,000 public chains were excluded, along with a handful of repertoires with anomalous nucleotide sharing. This is the immuneACCESS table as TCRdb keeps it, with only in-frame sequences that have V and J called. A part of the clones is gone; compared with another copy, unresolved V genes explain less than half, and the rest is unexplained. Clonal size and the V and J genes are those of that table, whereas D and trimming came from the DNA. The sample contains 150,000 to 200,000 clones, 80% to 90% of them found a single time. Over 1.5% of the sample goes to the ten largest clones.

CDR1 MNHNS and CDR2 SASEGT are derived from the germline V gene. The CDR3 runs 13 amino acids, cysteine and phenylalanine included. Only the CDR3 region is kept as DNA, spanning 39 bases read in frame from base 1. The germline V end is reduced by 8 bases and the J end by 15 bases; junction bases left unmatched: 9. The sample comprised PBMCs. The chain is made from TRBV6-1 and TRBJ2-1, with 14 bases aligning to TRBD2. The clonotype originates from a man aged 35 to 55 in good health and CMV-seropositive. At the DNA level, the sequence is TGTGCCAGCGGGCCGGGACTAGCGGGAGTACTGTTCTTC. Its protein reads: CASGPGLAGVLFF.